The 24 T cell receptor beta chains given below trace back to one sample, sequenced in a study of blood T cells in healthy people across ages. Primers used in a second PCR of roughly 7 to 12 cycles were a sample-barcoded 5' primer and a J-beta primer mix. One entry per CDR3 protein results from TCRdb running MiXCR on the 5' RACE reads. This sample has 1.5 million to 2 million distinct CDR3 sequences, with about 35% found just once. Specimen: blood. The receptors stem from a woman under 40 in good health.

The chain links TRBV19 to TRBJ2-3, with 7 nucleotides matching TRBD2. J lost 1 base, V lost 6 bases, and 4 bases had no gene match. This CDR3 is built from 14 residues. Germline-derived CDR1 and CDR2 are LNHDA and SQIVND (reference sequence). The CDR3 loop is CASRRSGGTDTQYF. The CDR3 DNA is TGTGCCAGTAGGAGGAGCGGGGGCACAGATACGCAGTATTTT.

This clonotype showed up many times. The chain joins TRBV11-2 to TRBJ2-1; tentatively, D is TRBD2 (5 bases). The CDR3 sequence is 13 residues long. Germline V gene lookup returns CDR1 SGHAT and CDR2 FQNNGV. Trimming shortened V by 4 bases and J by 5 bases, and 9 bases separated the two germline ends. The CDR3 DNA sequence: TGTGCCAGCAGCTCCGGACTTCACAATGAGCAGTTCTTC. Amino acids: CASSSGLHNEQFF.

Here the CDR3 reads CASSSGGRAEAFF. Written as DNA, the CDR3 is TGTGCCAGCAGCTCAGGGGGCAGGGCTGAAGCTTTCTTT. V is TRBV7-8 and J is TRBJ1-1; 8 bases align to TRBD1. The CDR3 covers 13 residues. The ends lost 4 bases at V and 6 bases at J; junction bases unmatched: 4. Per the germline V gene, CDR1 is SGHVS and CDR2 is FQNEAQ. The full variable domain, in which reference TRBV7-8 and TRBJ1-1 provide the parts outside the CDR3, is GAGVSQSPRYKVAKRGQDVALRCDPISGHVSLFWYQQALGQGPEFLTYFQNEAQLDKSGLPSDRFFAERPEGSVSTLKIQRTQQEDSAVYLCASSSGGRAEAFFGQGTRLTVV.

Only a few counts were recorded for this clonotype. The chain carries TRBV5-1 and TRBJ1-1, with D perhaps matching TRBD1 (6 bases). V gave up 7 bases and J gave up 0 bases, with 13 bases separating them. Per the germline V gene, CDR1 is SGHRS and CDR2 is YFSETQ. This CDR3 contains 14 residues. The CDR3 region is CASAPDRLNTEAFF. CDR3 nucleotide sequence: TGCGCCAGCGCACCGGACAGACTGAACACTGAAGCTTTCTTT.

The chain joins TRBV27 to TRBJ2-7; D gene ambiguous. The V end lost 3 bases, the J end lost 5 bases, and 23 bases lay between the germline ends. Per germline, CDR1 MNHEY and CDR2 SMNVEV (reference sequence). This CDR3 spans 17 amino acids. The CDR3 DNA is TGTGCCAGCAGTTTCTCACGGGTTGAAGTCCCCTACGACGAGCAGTACTTC. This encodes CASSFSRVEVPYDEQYF.

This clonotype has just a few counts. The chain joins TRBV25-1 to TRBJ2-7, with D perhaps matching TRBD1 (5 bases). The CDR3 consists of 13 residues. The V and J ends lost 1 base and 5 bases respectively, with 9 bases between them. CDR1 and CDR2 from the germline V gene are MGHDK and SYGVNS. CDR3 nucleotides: TGTGCCAGCAGTGAATTTGAAGGGGACGAGCAGTACTTC. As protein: CASSEFEGDEQYF.

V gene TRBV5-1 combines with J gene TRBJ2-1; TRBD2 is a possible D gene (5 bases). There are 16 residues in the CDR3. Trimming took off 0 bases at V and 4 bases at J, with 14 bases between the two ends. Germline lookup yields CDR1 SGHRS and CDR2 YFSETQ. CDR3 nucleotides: TGCGCCAGCAGCTTGGCGGGGTCATTAAAGTACAATGAGCAGTTCTTC. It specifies CASSLAGSLKYNEQFF.

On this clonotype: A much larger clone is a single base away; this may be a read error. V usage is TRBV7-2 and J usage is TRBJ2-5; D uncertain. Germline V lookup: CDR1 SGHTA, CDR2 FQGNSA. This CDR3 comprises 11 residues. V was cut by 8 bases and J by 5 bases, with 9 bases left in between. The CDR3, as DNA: TGTGCCAGCGGTATCGGGGAGACCCAGTACTTC. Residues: CASGIGETQYF.

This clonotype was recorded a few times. CDR3 region: CASIGDTLYEQYF. The CDR3 DNA reads as TGTGCCAGCATCGGCGACACCCTCTACGAGCAGTACTTC. The V and J genes are TRBV6-1 and TRBJ2-7; D unclear. Germline V gene data show CDR1 as MNHNS and CDR2 as SASEGT. The CDR3 totals 13 residues. V was cut by 7 bases and J by 3 bases, with 13 bases left in between.

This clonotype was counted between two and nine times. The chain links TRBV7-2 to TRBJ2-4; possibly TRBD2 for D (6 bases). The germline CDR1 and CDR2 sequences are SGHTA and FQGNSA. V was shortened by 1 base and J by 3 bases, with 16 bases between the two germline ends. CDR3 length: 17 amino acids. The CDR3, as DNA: TGTGCCAGCAGCTTAGAGGTCTTACGCGGGATCAAAAACATTCAGTACTTC. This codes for CASSLEVLRGIKNIQYF.

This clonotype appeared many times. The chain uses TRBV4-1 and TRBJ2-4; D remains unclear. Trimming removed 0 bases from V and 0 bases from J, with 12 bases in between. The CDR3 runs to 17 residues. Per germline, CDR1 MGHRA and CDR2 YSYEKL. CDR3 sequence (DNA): TGCGCCAGCAGCCAAGATGCAGTATCTCTAGCCAAAAACATTCAGTACTTC. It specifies CASSQDAVSLAKNIQYF.

The CDR3 loop is CASSPIAGGMQETQYF. CDR3 nucleotides: TGTGCCAGCAGCCCGATAGCGGGGGGCATGCAAGAGACCCAGTACTTC. The J gene is TRBJ2-5, the V gene TRBV4-2; TRBD2 agrees at 10 bases. This CDR3 region has 16 residues. Germline CDR1 LGHNA, CDR2 YNFKEQ. The trim removed 4 bases at V and 2 bases at J, leaving 7 bases unmatched.

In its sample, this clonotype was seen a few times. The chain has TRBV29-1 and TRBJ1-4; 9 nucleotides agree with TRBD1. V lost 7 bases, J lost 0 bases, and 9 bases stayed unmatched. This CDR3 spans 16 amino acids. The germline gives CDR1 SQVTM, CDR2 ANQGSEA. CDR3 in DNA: TGCAGCGCCGAGGGCGACAGGGGGGCAACTAATGAAAAACTGTTTTTT. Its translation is CSAEGDRGATNEKLFF.

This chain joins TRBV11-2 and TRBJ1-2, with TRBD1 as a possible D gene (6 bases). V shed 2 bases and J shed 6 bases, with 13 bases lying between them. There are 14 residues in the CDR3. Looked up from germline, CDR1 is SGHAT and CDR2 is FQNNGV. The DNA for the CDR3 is TGTGCCAGCAGCTTACTCACAGGGCGAGATGGCTACACCTTC. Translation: CASSLLTGRDGYTF.

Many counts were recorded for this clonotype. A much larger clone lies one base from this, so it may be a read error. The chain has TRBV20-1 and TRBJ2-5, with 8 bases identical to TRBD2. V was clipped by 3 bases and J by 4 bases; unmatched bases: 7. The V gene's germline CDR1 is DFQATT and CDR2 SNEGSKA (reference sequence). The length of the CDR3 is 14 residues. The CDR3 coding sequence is TGCAGTGCTAGGAGCGGGAGTGGACGAGAGACCCAGTACTTC. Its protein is CSARSGSGRETQYF.

The CDR3 here is CATSETSTDTQYF. The CDR3 nucleotides read TGTGCCACCAGTGAGACTAGCACAGATACGCAGTATTTT. J is TRBJ2-3 and V is TRBV24-1; D is uncertain. The V end was cut by 4 bases, the J end by 0 bases, with 4 bases between. The CDR3 has 13 residues. CDR1 and CDR2 from the germline V gene are KGHDR and SFDVKD.

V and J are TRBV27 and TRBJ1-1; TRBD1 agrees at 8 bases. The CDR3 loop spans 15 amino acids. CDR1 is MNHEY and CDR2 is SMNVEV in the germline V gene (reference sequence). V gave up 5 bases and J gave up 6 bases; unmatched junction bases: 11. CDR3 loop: CASSPGGRGRSEAFF. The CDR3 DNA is TGTGCCAGCAGTCCGGGGGGCAGGGGGCGGTCTGAAGCTTTCTTT.

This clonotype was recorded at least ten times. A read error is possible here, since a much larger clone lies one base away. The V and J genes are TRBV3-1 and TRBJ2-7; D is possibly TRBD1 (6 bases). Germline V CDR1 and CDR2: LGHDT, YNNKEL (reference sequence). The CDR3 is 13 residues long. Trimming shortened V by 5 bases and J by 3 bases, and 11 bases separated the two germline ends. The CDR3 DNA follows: TGTGCCAGCAGCTCGGCACAGGGCTACGAGCAGTACTTC. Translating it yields CASSSAQGYEQYF.

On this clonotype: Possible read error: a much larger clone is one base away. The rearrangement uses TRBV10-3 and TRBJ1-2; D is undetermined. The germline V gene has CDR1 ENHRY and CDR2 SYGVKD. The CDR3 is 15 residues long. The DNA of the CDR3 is TGTACCATCAGTGAGTCTGAGGGCCCCTACTATGGCTACACCTTC. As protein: CTISESEGPYYGYTF.

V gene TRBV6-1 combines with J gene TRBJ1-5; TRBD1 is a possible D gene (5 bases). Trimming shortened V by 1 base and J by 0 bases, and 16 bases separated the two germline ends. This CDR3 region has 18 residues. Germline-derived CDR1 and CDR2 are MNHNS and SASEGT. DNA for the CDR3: TGTGCCAGCAGTGAAGGGGGCCAAAGCCGTTATAGCAATCAGCCCCAGCATTTT. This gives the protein CASSEGGQSRYSNQPQHF.

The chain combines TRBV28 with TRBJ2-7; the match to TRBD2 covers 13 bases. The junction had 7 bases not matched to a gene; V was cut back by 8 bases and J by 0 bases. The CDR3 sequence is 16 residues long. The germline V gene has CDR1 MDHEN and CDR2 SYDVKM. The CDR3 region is CASRGLAGVSSYEQYF. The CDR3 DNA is TGTGCCAGCCGCGGACTAGCGGGAGTAAGCTCCTACGAGCAGTACTTC.

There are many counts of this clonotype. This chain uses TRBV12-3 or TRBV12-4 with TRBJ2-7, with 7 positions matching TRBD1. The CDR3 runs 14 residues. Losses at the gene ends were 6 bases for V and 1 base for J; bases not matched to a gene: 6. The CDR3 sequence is CASRQGTLSYEQYF. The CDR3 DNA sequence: TGTGCCAGCAGACAGGGGACCCTTTCCTACGAGCAGTACTTC.

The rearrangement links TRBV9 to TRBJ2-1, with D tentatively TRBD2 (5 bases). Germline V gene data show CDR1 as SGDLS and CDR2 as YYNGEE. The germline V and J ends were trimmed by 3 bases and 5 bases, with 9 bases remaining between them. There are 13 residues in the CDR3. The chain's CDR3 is CASSGGSHNEQFF. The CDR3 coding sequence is TGTGCCAGCAGCGGCGGGTCCCACAATGAGCAGTTCTTC.

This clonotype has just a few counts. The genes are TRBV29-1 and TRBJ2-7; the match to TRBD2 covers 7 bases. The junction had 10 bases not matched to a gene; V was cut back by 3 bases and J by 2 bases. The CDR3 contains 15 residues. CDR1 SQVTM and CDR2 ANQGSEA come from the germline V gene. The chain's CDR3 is CSVEGGRGGPYEQYF. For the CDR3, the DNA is TGCAGCGTTGAGGGGGGTAGGGGAGGGCCCTACGAGCAGTACTTC.